A single sample gave rise to the 14 T cell receptor beta chains below, sequenced in a study of T cell clones after liver transplantation. Generated by immunoSEQ multiplex PCR, the TCRdb table keeps only in-frame clones and is missing some. The sample carries about 6,000 clones, approximately 31% recorded once. Sequencing of dividing CFSE-low cells from the MLR defined alloreactive TCRbeta sequences. Their antigens are not known. Sequencing was performed on CD4+ T cells from cultured PBMCs. These receptors were obtained from a human patient who received a liver transplant. Some T cells may be the graft donor's.

J is TRBJ2-3 and V is TRBV7-9; a possible D gene is TRBD2 (7 bases). This CDR3 has 17 residues. V was pared by 4 bases and J by 4 bases, with 21 bases between. Germline CDR1 reads SEHNR; CDR2 reads FQNEAQ (reference sequence). The CDR3 protein is CASSSKGGGEGSDTQYF. DNA for the CDR3: TGTGCCAGCAGCTCGAAGGGGGGGGGAGAAGGATCAGATACGCAGTATTTT.

The chain joins TRBV28 to TRBJ2-3; 7 positions match TRBD2. The length of the CDR3 is 15 residues. The V gene end was trimmed by 5 bases and the J gene end by 0 bases; junction bases not matched to a gene: 5. CDR1 and CDR2 from the germline V gene are MDHEN and SYDVKM. The DNA of the CDR3 is TGTGCCAGCAGTCCCCTAGCGGCTAGCACAGATACGCAGTATTTT. Its translation: CASSPLAASTDTQYF.

Within the sample, this clone is medium-sized. V and J are TRBV18 and TRBJ1-5; 9 bases map to TRBD1. This CDR3 comprises 15 residues. The germline V gene encodes CDR1 KGHSH and CDR2 LQKENI. The trim removed 6 bases at V and 5 bases at J, leaving 8 bases unmatched. The CDR3 nucleotides are TGTGCCAGCTCTCGCGACTGGACAGGGGATCAGCCCCAGCATTTT. Translation: CASSRDWTGDQPQHF.

The rearrangement uses TRBV7-2 and TRBJ1-1; 9 bases are shared with TRBD1. The V gene's germline CDR1 is SGHTA and CDR2 FQGNSA. The CDR3 spans 18 residues. The V and J ends lost 3 bases and 0 bases, in that order; junction bases with no gene match: 11. Here the CDR3 DNA reads TGTGCCAGCAGCTTCCCCCGGACAGGGGTCTATCTGAACACTGAAGCTTTCTTT. Translated: CASSFPRTGVYLNTEAFF.

The rearrangement uses TRBV4-1 and TRBJ2-5, with a weak D call TRBD2 (5 bases). The germline V and J ends were trimmed by 1 base and 2 bases, with 8 bases remaining between them. Germline V gives CDR1 MGHRA, CDR2 YSYEKL. The length of the CDR3 is 14 residues. The CDR3 DNA reads TGCGCCAGCAGCCAAGTGGACTTTCAAGAGACCCAGTACTTC. This translates into CASSQVDFQETQYF.

Comments on this clone: It may be a read error: a sequence one base away is much more abundant. The same CDR3 arises from other DNA sequences in this sample as well. The chain is built from TRBV11-2 and TRBJ1-1; 9 positions agree with TRBD1. The J segment lost 9 bases and the V segment lost 9 bases, leaving 17 bases of the junction unmatched. The germline V gene has CDR1 SGHAT and CDR2 FQNNGV. The CDR3 has 15 residues. As DNA, the CDR3 is TGTGCCAGTAGCATTAGACCGGGACAGGGTATGAAAGCTTTCTTT. Translating gives CASSIRPGQGMKAFF.

By sample share, this clone is medium-sized. This chain uses TRBV11-2 with TRBJ1-4; TRBD1 might be the D (5 bases). This CDR3 contains 14 residues. The germline V gene encodes CDR1 SGHAT and CDR2 FQNNGV. V lost 5 bases and J lost 6, with 13 bases in between. The CDR3 coding sequence is TGTGCCAGCAGCCTTCGACTGGGGGATGAAAAACTGTTTTTT. Translating gives CASSLRLGDEKLFF.

This clone was seen a few times. This chain connects TRBV5-1 to TRBJ2-3; D is possibly TRBD1 or TRBD2 (6 bases each). The CDR3 runs to 15 residues. V gave up 4 bases and J gave up 0 bases, with 12 bases separating them. Germline CDR1 is SGHRS and CDR2 is YFSETQ. The CDR3, as DNA: TGCGCCAGCAGCAACCAGGGGAGGAGCACAGATACGCAGTATTTT. Residues: CASSNQGRSTDTQYF.

This clone has just a few counts. Possible read error: a much larger clone is one base away. The rearrangement uses TRBV2 and TRBJ2-1; 16 nucleotides agree with TRBD2. CDR3 length: 13 residues. Germline V gives CDR1 SNHLY, CDR2 FYNNEI. Germline trimming cut 6 bases from V and 16 bases from J; bases unmatched to any gene: 6. The CDR3 bases are TGTGCCAGCAGGTCCGGGACTAGCGGGAGGGGCTTCTTC. Translating gives CASRSGTSGRGFF.

This clone was found a few times. The chain joins TRBV18 to TRBJ1-1; D gene unclear. The CDR3 contains 15 residues. Trimming stripped 1 base from V and 2 bases from J, with 11 bases between. The V gene's germline CDR1 is KGHSH and CDR2 LQKENI. CDR3 coding DNA: TGTGCCAGCTCACCACACCGTCCAGGTAACACTGAAGCTTTCTTT. This gives the protein CASSPHRPGNTEAFF.

This clone appeared once. The chain uses TRBV28 and TRBJ1-1, with unresolved D. CDR1 and CDR2 (germline): MDHEN, SYDVKM. CDR3 length equals 15 residues. The germline V and J ends were trimmed by 6 bases and 7 bases, with 21 bases remaining between them. CDR3 bases: TGTGCCAGCAGGACCCCAGGTGTCGGTTTACGTGAAGCTTTCTTT. It codes for CASRTPGVGLREAFF.

This chain joins TRBV6-1 and TRBJ2-7, with 8 nucleotides matching TRBD2. The CDR3 consists of 15 residues. Germline V CDR1 and CDR2: MNHNS, SASEGT. Trimming at V came to 5 bases and at J to 3 bases, leaving 9 bases not matched to a gene. CDR3 in amino acids: CASSSNPGLVYEQYF. In DNA, the CDR3 is TGTGCCAGCAGTTCCAATCCGGGACTAGTCTACGAGCAGTACTTC.

This chain joins TRBV6-5 and TRBJ2-7; 8 bases fit TRBD1. The V segment lost 5 bases and the J segment 1 base; nucleotides outside the gene matches: 7. Per the germline V gene, CDR1 is MNHEY and CDR2 is SVGAGI. The CDR3 is made up of 15 amino acids. The CDR3 DNA sequence: TGTGCCAGCAGTGTACAGGGGGTAAGGTCCTACGAGCAGTACTTC. Translation: CASSVQGVRSYEQYF.

This chain joins TRBV11-2 and TRBJ2-5; the D gene is possibly TRBD2 (7 bases). The DNA end is a closer match to TRBJ2-7, so the J assignment may be wrong. CDR1 and CDR2 (germline): SGHAT, FQNNGV. The CDR3 covers 15 residues. The CDR3 coding sequence is TGTGCCAGCAGTCGCGGCCAGGGAGGGGGGTACGAGCAGTACTTC. Its translation: CASSRGQGGGYEQYF.